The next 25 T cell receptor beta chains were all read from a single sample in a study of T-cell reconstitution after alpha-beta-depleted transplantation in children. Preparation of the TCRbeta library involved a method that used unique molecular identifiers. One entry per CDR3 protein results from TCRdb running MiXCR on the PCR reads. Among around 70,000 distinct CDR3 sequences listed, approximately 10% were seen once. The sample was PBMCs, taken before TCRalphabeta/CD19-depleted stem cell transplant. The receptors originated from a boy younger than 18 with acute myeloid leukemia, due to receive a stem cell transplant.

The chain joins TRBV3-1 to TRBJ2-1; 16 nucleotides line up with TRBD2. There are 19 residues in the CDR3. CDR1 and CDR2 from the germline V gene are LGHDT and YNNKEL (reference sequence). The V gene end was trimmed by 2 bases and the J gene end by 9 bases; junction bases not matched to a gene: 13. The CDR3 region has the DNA TGTGCCAGCAGCCAACCATCGGGGGGACTAGCGGGAGGGCCAGCTGAGCAGTTCTTC. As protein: CASSQPSGGLAGGPAEQFF.

This CDR3 is CASSSTGLGEQYF. CDR3 nucleotide sequence: TGTGCCAGCAGCTCCACAGGCCTCGGCGAGCAGTACTTC. J is TRBJ2-7 and V is TRBV7-6; TRBD1 might be the D (5 bases). Germline V gene sequence: CDR1 SGHVS, CDR2 FNYEAQ. This CDR3 has 13 amino acids. V lost 4 bases and J lost 6, with 13 bases in between.

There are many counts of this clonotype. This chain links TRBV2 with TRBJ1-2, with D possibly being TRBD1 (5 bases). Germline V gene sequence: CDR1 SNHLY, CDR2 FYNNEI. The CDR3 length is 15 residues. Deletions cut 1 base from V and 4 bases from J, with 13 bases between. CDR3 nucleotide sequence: TGTGCCAGCAGTGAAGTGATTCGGGGCAGCTATGGCTACACCTTC. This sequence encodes CASSEVIRGSYGYTF.

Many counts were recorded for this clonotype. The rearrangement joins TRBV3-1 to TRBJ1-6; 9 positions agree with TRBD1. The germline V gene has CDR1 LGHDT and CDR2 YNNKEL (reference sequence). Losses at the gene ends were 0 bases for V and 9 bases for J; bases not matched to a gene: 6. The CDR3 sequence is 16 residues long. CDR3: CASSQEGRDRVSPLHF. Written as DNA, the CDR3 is TGTGCCAGCAGCCAAGAGGGCCGGGACAGGGTTTCACCCCTCCACTTT.

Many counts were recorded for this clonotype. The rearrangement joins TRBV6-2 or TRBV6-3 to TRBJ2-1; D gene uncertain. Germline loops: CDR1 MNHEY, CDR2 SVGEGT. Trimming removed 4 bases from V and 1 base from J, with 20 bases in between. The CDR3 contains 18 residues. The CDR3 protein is CASSSRTVRKRSYNEQFF. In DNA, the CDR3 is TGTGCCAGCAGTTCCCGGACGGTGAGGAAGAGGTCCTACAATGAGCAGTTCTTC.

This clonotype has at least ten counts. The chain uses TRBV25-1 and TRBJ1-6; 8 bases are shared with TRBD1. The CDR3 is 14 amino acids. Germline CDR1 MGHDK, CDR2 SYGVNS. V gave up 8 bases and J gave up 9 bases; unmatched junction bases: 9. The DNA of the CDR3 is TGTGCCAGCTCAGACAGGGGTTCTCCTTCACCCCTCCACTTT. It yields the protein CASSDRGSPSPLHF.

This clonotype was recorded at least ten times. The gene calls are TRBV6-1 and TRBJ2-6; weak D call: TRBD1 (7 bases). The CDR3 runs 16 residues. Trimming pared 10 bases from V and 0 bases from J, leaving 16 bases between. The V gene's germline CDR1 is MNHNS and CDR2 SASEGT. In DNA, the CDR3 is TGTGCCACCGGGGGACAGATTCTCTCTGGGGCCAACGTCCTGACTTTC. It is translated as CATGGQILSGANVLTF.

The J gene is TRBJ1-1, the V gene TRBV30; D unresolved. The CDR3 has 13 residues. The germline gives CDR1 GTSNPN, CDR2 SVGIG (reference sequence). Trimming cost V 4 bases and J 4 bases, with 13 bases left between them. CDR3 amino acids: CAWIEQPGTEAFF. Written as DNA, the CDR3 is TGTGCCTGGATCGAGCAGCCGGGCACTGAAGCTTTCTTT.

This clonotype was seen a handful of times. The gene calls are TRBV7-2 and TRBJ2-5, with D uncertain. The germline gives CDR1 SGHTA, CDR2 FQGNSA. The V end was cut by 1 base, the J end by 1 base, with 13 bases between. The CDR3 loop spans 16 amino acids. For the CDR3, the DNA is TGTGCCAGCAGCTTAGTAGGGTGGGCCCTCCAAGAGACCCAGTACTTC. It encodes CASSLVGWALQETQYF.

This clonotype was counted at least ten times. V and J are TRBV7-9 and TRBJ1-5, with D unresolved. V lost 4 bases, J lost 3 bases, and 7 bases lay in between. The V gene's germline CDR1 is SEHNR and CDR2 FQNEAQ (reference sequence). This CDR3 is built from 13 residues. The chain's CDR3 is CASSYRDNQPQHF. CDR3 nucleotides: TGTGCCAGCAGCTACCGGGACAATCAGCCCCAGCATTTT.

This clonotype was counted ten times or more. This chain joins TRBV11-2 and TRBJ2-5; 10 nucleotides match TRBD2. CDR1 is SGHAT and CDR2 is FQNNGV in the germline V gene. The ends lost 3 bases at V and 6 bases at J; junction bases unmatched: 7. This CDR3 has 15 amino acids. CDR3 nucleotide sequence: TGTGCCAGCAGCTTCCTAGCGGGAGAAACAAAGACCCAGTACTTC. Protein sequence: CASSFLAGETKTQYF. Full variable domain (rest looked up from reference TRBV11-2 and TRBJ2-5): EAGVAQSPRYKIIEKRQSVAFWCNPISGHATLYWYQQILGQGPKLLIQFQNNGVVDDSQLPKDRFSAERLKGVDSTLKIQPAKLEDSAVYLCASSFLAGETKTQYFGPGTRLLVL.

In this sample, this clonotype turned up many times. Here the CDR3 reads CASSPRLAGVYSTDTQYF. The CDR3 DNA sequence: TGTGCCAGCAGCCCCAGACTAGCGGGAGTGTATAGCACAGATACGCAGTATTTT. The chain is built from TRBV6-2 or TRBV6-3 and TRBJ2-3; 12 bases match TRBD2. Trimming cost V 6 bases and J 0 bases; bases outside gene matches: 10. CDR3 length: 18 residues. The germline V gene encodes CDR1 MNHEY and CDR2 SVGEGT.

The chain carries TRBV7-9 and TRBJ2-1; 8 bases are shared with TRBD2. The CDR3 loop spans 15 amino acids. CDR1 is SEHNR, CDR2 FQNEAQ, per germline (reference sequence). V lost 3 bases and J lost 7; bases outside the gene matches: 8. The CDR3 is CASSFVGGGLNEQFF. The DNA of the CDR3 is TGTGCCAGCAGCTTCGTCGGGGGGGGCCTGAATGAGCAGTTCTTC.

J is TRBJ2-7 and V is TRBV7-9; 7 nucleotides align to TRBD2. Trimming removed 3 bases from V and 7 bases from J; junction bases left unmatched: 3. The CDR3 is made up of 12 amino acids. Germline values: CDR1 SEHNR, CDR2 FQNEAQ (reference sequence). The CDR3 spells CASSFGGGEQYV. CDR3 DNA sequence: TGTGCCAGCAGCTTTGGGGGGGGGGAGCAGTACGTC.

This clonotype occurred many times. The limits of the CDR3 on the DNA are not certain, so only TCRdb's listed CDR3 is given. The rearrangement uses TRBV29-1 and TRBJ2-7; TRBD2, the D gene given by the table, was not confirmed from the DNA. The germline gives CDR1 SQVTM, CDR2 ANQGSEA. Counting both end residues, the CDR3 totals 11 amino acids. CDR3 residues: CSVADGTAKYF.

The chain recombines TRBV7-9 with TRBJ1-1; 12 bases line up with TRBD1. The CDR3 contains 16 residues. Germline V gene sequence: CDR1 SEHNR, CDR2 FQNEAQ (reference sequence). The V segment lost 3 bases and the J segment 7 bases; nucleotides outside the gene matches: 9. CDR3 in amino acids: CASSLGQGALGGEAFF. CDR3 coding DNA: TGTGCCAGCAGCTTGGGACAGGGGGCGCTCGGGGGTGAAGCTTTCTTT. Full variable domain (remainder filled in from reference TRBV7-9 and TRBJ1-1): DTGVSQNPRHKITKRGQNVTFRCDPISEHNRLYWYRQTLGQGPEFLTYFQNEAQLEKSRLLSDRFSAERPKGSFSTLEIQRTEQGDSAMYLCASSLGQGALGGEAFFGQGTRLTVV.

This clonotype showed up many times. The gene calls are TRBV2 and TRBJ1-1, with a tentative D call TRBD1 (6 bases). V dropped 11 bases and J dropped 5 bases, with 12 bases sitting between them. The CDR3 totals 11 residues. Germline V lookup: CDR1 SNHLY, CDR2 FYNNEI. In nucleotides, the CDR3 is TGTGCCCTCAGGGGAGGTACTGAAGCTTTCTTT. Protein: CALRGGTEAFF. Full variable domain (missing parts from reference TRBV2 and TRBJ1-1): EPEVTQTPSHQVTQMGQEVILRCVPISNHLYFYWYRQILGQKVEFLVSFYNNEISEKSEIFDDQFSVERPDGSNFTLKIRSTKLEDSAMYFCALRGGTEAFFGQGTRLTVV.

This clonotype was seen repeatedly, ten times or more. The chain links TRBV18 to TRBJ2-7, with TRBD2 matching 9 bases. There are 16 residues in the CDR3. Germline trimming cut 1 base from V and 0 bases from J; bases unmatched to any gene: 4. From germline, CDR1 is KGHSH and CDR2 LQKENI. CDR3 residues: CASSPRGGGASYEQYV. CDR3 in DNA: TGTGCCAGCTCACCACGAGGCGGGGGGGCCTCCTACGAGCAGTACGTC.

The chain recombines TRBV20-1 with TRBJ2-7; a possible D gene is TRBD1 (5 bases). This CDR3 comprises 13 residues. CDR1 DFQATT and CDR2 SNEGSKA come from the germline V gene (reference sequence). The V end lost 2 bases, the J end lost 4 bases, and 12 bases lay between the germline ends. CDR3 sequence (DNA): TGCAGTGCTAGATCCCCTCGACAGTACGAGCAGTACTTC. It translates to CSARSPRQYEQYF.

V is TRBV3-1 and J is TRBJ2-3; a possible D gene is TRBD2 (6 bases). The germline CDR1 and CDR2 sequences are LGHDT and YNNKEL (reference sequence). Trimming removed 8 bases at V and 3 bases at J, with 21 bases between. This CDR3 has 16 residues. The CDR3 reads CASGTGVLLTTDTQYF. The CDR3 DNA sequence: TGTGCCAGCGGGACTGGAGTCCTCCTCACTACAGATACGCAGTATTTT.

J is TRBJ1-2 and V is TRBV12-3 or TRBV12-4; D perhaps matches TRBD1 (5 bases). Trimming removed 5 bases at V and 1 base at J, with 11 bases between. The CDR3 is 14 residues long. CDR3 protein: CASSVGLDNYGYTF. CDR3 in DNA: TGTGCCAGCAGTGTGGGACTGGATAACTATGGCTACACCTTC.

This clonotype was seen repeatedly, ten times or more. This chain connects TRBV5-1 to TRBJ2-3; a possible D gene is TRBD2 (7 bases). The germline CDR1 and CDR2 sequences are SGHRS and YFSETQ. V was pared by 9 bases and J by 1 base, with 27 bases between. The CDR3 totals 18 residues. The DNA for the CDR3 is TGCGCCACCACCCGAGGGGGGGGCCGCGTCTCCGGCACAGATACGCAGTATTTT. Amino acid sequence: CATTRGGGRVSGTDTQYF.

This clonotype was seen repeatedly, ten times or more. Here the CDR3 DNA reads TGCAGCGTTTCGAGGGGCGACGAGCAGTTCTTC. Residues: CSVSRGDEQFF. The chain employs TRBV29-1 and TRBJ2-1, with D tentatively TRBD1 or TRBD2 (5 bases each). The CDR3 length is 11 residues. V lost 5 bases, J lost 10 bases, and 12 bases lay in between. Germline values: CDR1 SQVTM, CDR2 ANQGSEA.

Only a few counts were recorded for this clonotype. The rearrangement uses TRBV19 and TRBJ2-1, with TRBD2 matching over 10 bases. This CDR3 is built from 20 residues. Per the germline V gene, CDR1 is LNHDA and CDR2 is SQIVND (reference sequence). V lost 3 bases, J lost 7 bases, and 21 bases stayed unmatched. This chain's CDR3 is CASSITLLPQREGVRNEQFF. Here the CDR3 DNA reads TGTGCCAGTAGTATTACCCTTTTGCCTCAGCGGGAGGGGGTGAGGAATGAGCAGTTCTTC.

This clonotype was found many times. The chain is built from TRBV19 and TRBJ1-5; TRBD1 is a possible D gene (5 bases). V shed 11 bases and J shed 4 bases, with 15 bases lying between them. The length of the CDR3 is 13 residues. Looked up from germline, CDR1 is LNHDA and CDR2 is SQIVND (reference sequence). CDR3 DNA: TGTGCCTCCCGGGACCACTGGAATCAGCCCCAGCATTTT. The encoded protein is CASRDHWNQPQHF.